This TCR beta chain appears in the sequencing data of a study of blood T cell repertoires in COVID-19 (dated by TCRdb to 2020 to 2021). About the investigation overall: Samples covering the acute and convalescent phases of COVID-19 were provided by collaborators in the United States, Italy and Spain. The prospective study material was composed of cDNA or gDNA derived from T cells, B-cell-depleted T cells, or PBMCs. The dataset comprised deeply sampled blood TCRbeta repertoires from subjects exposed to, actively infected with, or recovered from COVID-19. The repertoires were released in a freely available public database meant as a resource for research on the immune response to SARS-CoV-2. The samples were drawn from the first 160 participants of the ongoing ImmuneRACE study and from under 1,500 subjects provided by 6 global collaborators. Nearly every sample came with metadata listing a de-identified subject ID, COVID-19 status, age in years and sex. Where available, HLA class I and class II types were taken from metadata supplied by the sample provider and were not determined by assay-based typing. What the work shows at the level of the full study, not this receptor alone: How much clinical and demographic metadata was included differed by source and by participant, and the metadata was provided uncurated.

Deletion took 1 base off V and 5 bases off J, with a span of 9 bases between the germline ends. Reading the germline V gene gives CDR1 MGHRA and CDR2 YSYEKL. Its CDR3 holds 14 amino acids, cysteine through phenylalanine. The retained sequence is limited to the CDR3, 42 bases, with the frame set at the first base. With regard to this clone: This receptor's antigen is unknown. No quality values exist for individual bases; no much larger clone is one base distant.

Whole blood was collected in K2EDTA tubes by collaborating institutions according to the institutions' own protocols. For TCRbeta analysis, collaborators shipped samples in one of three forms: frozen whole blood, isolated PBMCs, or DNA extracted from either of those sample types. TCRbeta CDR3 regions were amplified from genomic DNA by means of the immunoSEQ Assay, a bias-controlled multiplex PCR. On the study's bioinformatics: The number of nucleated cells in each sample was estimated by amplification of reference gene primers within the assay. Sequence reads were collapsed and filtered to measure the absolute abundance of every unique TCRbeta CDR3 rearrangement. For each sample, productive Simpson clonality was calculated as the square root of Simpson's diversity index over productive rearrangements. The clones in this table, taken by TCRdb from immuneACCESS, are in-frame only. Not every clone is retained; where verified, under half of the shortfall comes from an unresolved V gene, and the cause of the rest is unknown. The V and J calls and clone size are taken from that table; D and trimming were inferred from the DNA. This sample holds some 350,000 clones; roughly 86% were observed only once. 2.5% to 3.5% of the sample lies in the top ten.

The specimen was peripheral blood. The sequence joins TRBV4-1 to TRBJ1-5, with the D gene not clear enough to name. The sequence came from a human donor in a cohort sampled during active COVID-19. The nucleotide sequence is given as TGCGCCAGCAGCCAAGTCTTAGCTGATCAGCCCCAGCATTTT. This sequence encodes CASSQVLADQPQHF.